One and the same sample provided the 12 T cell receptor beta chains below, sequenced in a study of T cells in localized non-small cell lung cancer. The method was immunoSEQ multiplex PCR; TCRdb's version includes in-frame clones alone and lacks a portion of them. The sample includes about 26,000 clones, roughly 80% of them seen just once. Sample: peripheral blood, taken before any cancer treatment. The receptors here all came from a man aged 40-75 years with stage III squamous cell lung carcinoma.

This clone was recorded once. The chain uses TRBV10-1 and TRBJ1-1, with 7 bases fitting TRBD1. The J segment lost 0 bases and the V segment lost 3 bases, leaving 10 bases of the junction unmatched. Germline V gene data show CDR1 as WNHNN and CDR2 as SYGVQD (reference sequence). This CDR3 has 17 residues. For the CDR3, the DNA is TGCGCCAGCAGTGATAGCCAGGGGGGATACATGAACACTGAAGCTTTCTTT. Translating gives CASSDSQGGYMNTEAFF.

For this clone: Germline is not matched at one junction end, which may reflect a read error. The CDR3 here is CASSPPGSSNEQFF. In DNA form, the CDR3 reads TGTGCCAGCAGCCCTCCAGGTTCCTCCAATGAGCAGTTCTTC. The rearrangement links TRBV5-4 to TRBJ2-1; D unresolved. The CDR3 covers 14 residues. The germline CDR1 and CDR2 sequences are SGHNT and YYREEE (reference sequence). Full variable domain (remainder filled in from reference TRBV5-4 and TRBJ2-1): ETGVTQSPTHLIKTRGQQVTLRCSSQSGHNTVSWYQQALGQGPQFIFQYYREEENGRGNFPPRFSGLQFPNYSSELNVNALELDDSALYLCASSPPGSSNEQFFGPGTRLTVL.

The gene calls are TRBV7-3 and TRBJ2-1, with 7 bases aligning to TRBD2. CDR3 length: 14 residues. In germline, CDR1 is SGHTA, CDR2 FQGTGA. The trim removed 3 bases at V and 6 bases at J, leaving 5 bases unmatched. In DNA, the CDR3 is TGTGCCAGCAGCTTGGGGACTATCGGCAATGAGCAGTTCTTC. Translating it yields CASSLGTIGNEQFF.

Here the CDR3 reads CARRTGPLWEQYV. The CDR3 bases are TGCGCCAGGCGGACAGGGCCGTTGTGGGAGCAGTACGTC. The chain is built from TRBV5-1 and TRBJ2-7, with TRBD1 matching 8 bases. Germline lookup yields CDR1 SGHRS and CDR2 YFSETQ. V lost 8 bases to trimming and J lost 7 bases; unmatched junction nucleotides: 11. The CDR3 sequence is 13 residues long.

This clone has a single count. The chain joins TRBV6-1 to TRBJ1-3; D gene unclear. CDR3 length: 15 amino acids. The V and J ends lost 1 base and 0 bases respectively, with 7 bases between them. Per the germline V gene, CDR1 is MNHNS and CDR2 is SASEGT. The CDR3 loop is CASSEDGSSGNTIYF. CDR3 sequence (DNA): TGTGCCAGCAGTGAAGACGGTAGCTCTGGAAACACCATATATTTT.

The chain combines TRBV13 with TRBJ2-7; D gene ambiguous. V lost 4 bases to trimming and J lost 1 base, with 2 bases between them. The CDR3 has 11 amino acids. Germline V CDR1 and CDR2: PRHDT, FYEKMQ (reference sequence). CDR3 nucleotides: TGTGCCAGCAGCTCTTCCTACGAGCAGTACTTC. Protein product: CASSSSYEQYF.

This rearrangement joins TRBV19 to TRBJ2-2, with TRBD1 identical over 7 bases. Germline V CDR1 and CDR2: LNHDA, SQIVND (reference sequence). CDR3 length: 13 amino acids. Trimming took 10 bases from V and 4 from J; bases not matched to a gene: 6. As DNA, the CDR3 is TGTGCCACTAACAGGGGTGGCACCGGGGAGCTGTTTTTT. Amino acids: CATNRGGTGELFF.

The rearrangement links TRBV6-1 to TRBJ1-1; D ambiguous. The germline V gene encodes CDR1 MNHNS and CDR2 SASEGT. Trimming stripped 6 bases from V and 11 bases from J, with 13 bases between. CDR3 length equals 11 residues. CDR3 amino acids: CASRERAGAFF. As DNA, the CDR3 is TGTGCCAGCAGAGAACGGGCCGGGGCTTTCTTT.

This clone has just a few counts. The chain has TRBV9 and TRBJ2-7; D might be TRBD2 (5 bases). CDR1 and CDR2 from the germline V gene are SGDLS and YYNGEE. The CDR3 contains 14 residues. Between the trimmed V and J ends, which lost 2 bases and 0 bases, there was a span of 9 bases. CDR3 amino acids: CASSVTGSSYEQYF. CDR3 bases: TGTGCCAGCAGCGTGACGGGGAGCTCCTACGAGCAGTACTTC. The full variable domain, completed using reference TRBV9 and TRBJ2-7, is DSGVTQTPKHLITATGQRVTLRCSPRSGDLSVYWYQQSLDQGLQFLIQYYNGEERAKGNILERFSAQQFPDLHSELNLSSLELGDSALYFCASSVTGSSYEQYFGPGTRLTVT.

The CDR3 nucleotides read TGTGCCACCAGCAGAGATCTCACCCAGGGTGAAAAACTGTTTTTT. Residues: CATSRDLTQGEKLFF. This chain joins TRBV15 and TRBJ1-4; tentatively, D is TRBD1 (5 bases). The germline V and J ends were trimmed by 0 bases and 7 bases, with 12 bases remaining between them. The CDR3 runs to 15 residues. Germline values: CDR1 LNHNV, CDR2 YYDKDF (reference sequence).

The chain recombines TRBV9 with TRBJ1-3; D not certain. The V end was cut by 0 bases, the J end by 0 bases, with 7 bases between. The CDR3 is made up of 15 amino acids. Germline assignment: CDR1 SGDLS and CDR2 YYNGEE. The CDR3 loop reads CASSVEATSGNTIYF. DNA for the CDR3: TGTGCCAGCAGCGTAGAGGCGACCTCTGGAAACACCATATATTTT. The full variable domain, rest sourced from reference TRBV9 and TRBJ1-3, is DSGVTQTPKHLITATGQRVTLRCSPRSGDLSVYWYQQSLDQGLQFLIQYYNGEERAKGNILERFSAQQFPDLHSELNLSSLELGDSALYFCASSVEATSGNTIYFGEGSWLTVV.

The rearrangement links TRBV7-9 to TRBJ2-3; D is ambiguous. Germline V lookup: CDR1 SEHNR, CDR2 FQNEAQ (reference sequence). The V and J ends lost 0 bases and 3 bases respectively, with 13 bases between them. The CDR3 spans 16 residues. This chain's CDR3 is CASSLAVGKGTDTQYF. The CDR3 coding sequence is TGTGCCAGCAGCTTAGCGGTAGGGAAAGGTACAGATACGCAGTATTTT.